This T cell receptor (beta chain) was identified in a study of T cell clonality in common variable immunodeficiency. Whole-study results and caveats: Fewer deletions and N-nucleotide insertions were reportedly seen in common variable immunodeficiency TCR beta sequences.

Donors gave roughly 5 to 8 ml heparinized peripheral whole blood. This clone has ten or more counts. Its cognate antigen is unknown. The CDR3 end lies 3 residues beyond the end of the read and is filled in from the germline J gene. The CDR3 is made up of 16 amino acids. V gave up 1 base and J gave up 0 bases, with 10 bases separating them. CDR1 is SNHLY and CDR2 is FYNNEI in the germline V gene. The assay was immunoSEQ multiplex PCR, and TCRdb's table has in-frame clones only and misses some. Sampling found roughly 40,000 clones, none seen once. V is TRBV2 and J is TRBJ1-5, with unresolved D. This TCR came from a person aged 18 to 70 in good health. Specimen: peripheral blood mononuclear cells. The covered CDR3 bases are TGTGCCAGCAGTGAAGGGGCAGAGTATAGCAATCAGCCC. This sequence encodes CASSEGAEYSNQP. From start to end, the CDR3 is CASSEGAEYSNQPQHF.